This T cell receptor beta chain is drawn from a study of T cell responses to AZD1222 COVID-19 vaccine. Background on the study: Investigators merged groups given second doses at roughly 4 or roughly 12 weeks.

The junction had 2 bases not matched to a gene; V was cut back by 1 base and J by 2 bases. Germline assignment: CDR1 LNHNV and CDR2 YYDKDF (reference sequence). The CDR3 extends over 16 amino acids. This clone was recorded a few times. Its antigen is as yet unknown. Sequencing used immunoSEQ multiplex PCR; TCRdb keeps in-frame clones, though not all of them. The repertoire holds about 120,000 clones, with around 90% as singletons. Study-level results: Just five to seven people given AZD1222 tested seropositive at baseline. Donors were mostly white British, more females; clonal diversity possibly underestimated. Mapped onto spike, vaccine-associated CD4 TCRs spanned it and were dominant at 160-218 and 743-854.

The sequenced sample was peripheral blood, obtained on day 0 of AZD1222 vaccination. This clonotype originated in an adult in good health. The gene calls are TRBV15 and TRBJ1-5, with TRBD1 identical over 10 bases. The CDR3: CATSRGDRGGNQPQHF. As DNA, the CDR3 is TGTGCCACCAGCAGAGGGGACAGGGGCGGCAATCAGCCCCAGCATTTT.